These 9 T cell receptor beta chains share one sample of origin, sequenced in a study of cytomegalovirus exposure and HLA in healthy donors. It was with 60 Vbeta and 13 Jbeta primers that the PCR ran. The repertoire was sequenced with immunoSEQ multiplex PCR; TCRdb's copy has only in-frame clones and lacks some. The data contain 180,000 or so clones, approximately 70% of them seen just once; the ten biggest clones take up roughly 2.5%. Specimen: PBMCs. These receptors all stem from a human donor in good health.

This clone has only a few counts. The genes are TRBV2 and TRBJ2-5; D possibly corresponds to TRBD1 (5 bases). V gave up 10 bases and J gave up 2 bases, with 14 bases separating them. Germline V gene data show CDR1 as SNHLY and CDR2 as FYNNEI. This CDR3 has 13 residues. CDR3 in amino acids: CATRGNLQETQYF. CDR3 bases: TGTGCCACAAGGGGAAACCTACAAGAGACCCAGTACTTC.

The chain couples TRBV27 to TRBJ2-7; TRBD1 matches 11 bases. The CDR3 spans 13 residues. The V segment lost 8 bases and the J segment 5 bases; nucleotides outside the gene matches: 5. Germline V CDR1 and CDR2: MNHEY, SMNVEV (reference sequence). The CDR3, as DNA: TGTGCCAGCCGGACAGGGGGCGTTAACGAGCAGTACTTC. Protein: CASRTGGVNEQYF.

This clone has just a few counts. CDR3 sequence: CASNRLGQGAEAFF. The CDR3 nucleotides read TGTGCCAGTAATCGCCTGGGACAGGGGGCTGAAGCTTTCTTT. This chain joins TRBV19 and TRBJ1-1, with 11 bases lining up with TRBD1. J gave up 6 bases and V 7 bases, and 7 bases lay outside the gene matches. The CDR3 is 14 residues long. Germline V lookup: CDR1 LNHDA, CDR2 SQIVND (reference sequence).

In DNA form, the CDR3 reads TGTGCCAGCAGTTATCGGAGGGAAGATACGCAGTATTTT. It codes for CASSYRREDTQYF. J is TRBJ2-3 and V is TRBV6-6, with D possibly TRBD2 on 6 matching bases. The CDR3 has 13 residues. In germline, CDR1 is MNHNY, CDR2 SVGAGI (reference sequence). V was pared by 3 bases and J by 5 bases, with 9 bases between.

This chain uses TRBV27 with TRBJ1-5; D is unresolved. V was trimmed by 2 bases and J by 1 base, leaving 18 bases between them. The CDR3 loop spans 18 amino acids. CDR1 is MNHEY, CDR2 SMNVEV, per germline (reference sequence). CDR3 nucleotides: TGTGCCAGCAGTTTAAGGTATCAAGGAAGGGAGAGCAATCAGCCCCAGCATTTT. Translated, it gives CASSLRYQGRESNQPQHF.

The rearrangement joins TRBV18 to TRBJ2-3; D gene unclear. V lost 3 bases and J 0 bases, leaving 4 bases between the germline ends. The CDR3 totals 13 residues. Per the germline V gene, CDR1 is KGHSH and CDR2 is LQKENI. CDR3 sequence (DNA): TGTGCCAGCTCACCTATTAGCACAGATACGCAGTATTTT. Residues: CASSPISTDTQYF.

The J gene is TRBJ2-1, the V gene TRBV28; 9 nucleotides match TRBD2. The CDR3 spans 15 residues. In germline, CDR1 is MDHEN, CDR2 SYDVKM. The V gene end was trimmed by 6 bases and the J gene end by 2 bases; junction bases not matched to a gene: 5. The CDR3 loop is CASSLSGGAYNEQFF. The CDR3 nucleotides read TGTGCCAGCAGCCTTAGCGGGGGAGCCTACAATGAGCAGTTCTTC.

This clone has a handful of counts. The rearrangement joins TRBV5-8 to TRBJ1-2; 8 bases line up with TRBD1. The CDR3 runs 15 residues. The V gene end was trimmed by 0 bases and the J gene end by 8 bases; junction bases not matched to a gene: 9. Germline CDR1 SGHTS, CDR2 YDEGEE. The CDR3 DNA reads TGTGCCAGCAGCTTGGAACAGGGGGGGGGAGACGGCTACACCTTC. As protein: CASSLEQGGGDGYTF.

This chain connects TRBV5-1 to TRBJ1-1; maybe TRBD1 (6 bases). The CDR3 is 13 residues long. Germline CDR1 reads SGHRS; CDR2 reads YFSETQ. The ends were cut back, 7 bases at V and 2 bases at J, with 12 bases in the middle. The CDR3 sequence is CASASTGNTEAFF. CDR3 in DNA: TGCGCCAGCGCTTCGACAGGCAACACTGAAGCTTTCTTT.